This section outlines one T cell receptor beta chain sequence together with its context. Produced via immunoSEQ multiplex PCR; TCRdb's table is partial and in-frame only. The table shows some 370,000 clones, with around 87% occurring only once. The Seattle patients, enrolled during active infection, were followed longitudinally. These data belong to a study of blood T cell repertoires in COVID-19. The overall study: Samples of COVID-19 (acute and convalescent) were obtained from the United States, Italy and Spain. The analysed material was cDNA or gDNA that came from T cells, B-cell-depleted T cells, or PBMCs.

This CDR3 has 12 amino acids. Trimming removed 8 bases at V and 8 bases at J, with 12 bases between. CDR1 is MDHEN and CDR2 is SYDVKM in the germline V gene. Sequenced sample: peripheral blood. The chain is built from TRBV28 and TRBJ1-4; no clear D gene. The receptor comes from a woman aged 25 to 39 with COVID-19, enrolled during active disease. CDR3 in amino acids: CASHPPGEKLFF. DNA of the CDR3: TGTGCCAGCCATCCACCGGGAGAAAAACTGTTTTTT.